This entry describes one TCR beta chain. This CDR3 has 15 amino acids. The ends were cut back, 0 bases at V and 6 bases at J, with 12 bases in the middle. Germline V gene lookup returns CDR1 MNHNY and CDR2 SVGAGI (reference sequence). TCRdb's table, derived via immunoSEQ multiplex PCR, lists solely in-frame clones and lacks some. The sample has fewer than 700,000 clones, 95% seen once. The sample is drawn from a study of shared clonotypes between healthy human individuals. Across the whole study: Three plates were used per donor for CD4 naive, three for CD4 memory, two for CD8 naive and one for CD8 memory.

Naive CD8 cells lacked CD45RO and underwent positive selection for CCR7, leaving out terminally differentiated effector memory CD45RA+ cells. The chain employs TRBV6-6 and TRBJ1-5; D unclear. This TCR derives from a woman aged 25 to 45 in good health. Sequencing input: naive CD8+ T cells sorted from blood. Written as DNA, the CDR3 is TGTGCCAGCAGTTACTCGAACCCCCCGGTTCAGCCCCAGCATTTT. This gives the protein CASSYSNPPVQPQHF.